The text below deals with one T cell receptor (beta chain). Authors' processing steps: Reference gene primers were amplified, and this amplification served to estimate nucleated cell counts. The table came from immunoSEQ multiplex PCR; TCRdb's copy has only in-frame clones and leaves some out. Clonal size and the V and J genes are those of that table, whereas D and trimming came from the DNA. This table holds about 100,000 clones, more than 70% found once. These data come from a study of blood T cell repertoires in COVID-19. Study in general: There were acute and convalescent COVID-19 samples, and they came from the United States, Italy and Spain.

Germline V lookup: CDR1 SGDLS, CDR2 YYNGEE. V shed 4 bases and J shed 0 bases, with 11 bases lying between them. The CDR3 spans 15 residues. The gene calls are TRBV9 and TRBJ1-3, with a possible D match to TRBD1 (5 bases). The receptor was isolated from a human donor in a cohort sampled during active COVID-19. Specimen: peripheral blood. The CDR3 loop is CASSRRQSSGNTIYF. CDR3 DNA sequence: TGTGCCAGCAGCCGAAGACAGAGCTCTGGAAACACCATATATTTT.